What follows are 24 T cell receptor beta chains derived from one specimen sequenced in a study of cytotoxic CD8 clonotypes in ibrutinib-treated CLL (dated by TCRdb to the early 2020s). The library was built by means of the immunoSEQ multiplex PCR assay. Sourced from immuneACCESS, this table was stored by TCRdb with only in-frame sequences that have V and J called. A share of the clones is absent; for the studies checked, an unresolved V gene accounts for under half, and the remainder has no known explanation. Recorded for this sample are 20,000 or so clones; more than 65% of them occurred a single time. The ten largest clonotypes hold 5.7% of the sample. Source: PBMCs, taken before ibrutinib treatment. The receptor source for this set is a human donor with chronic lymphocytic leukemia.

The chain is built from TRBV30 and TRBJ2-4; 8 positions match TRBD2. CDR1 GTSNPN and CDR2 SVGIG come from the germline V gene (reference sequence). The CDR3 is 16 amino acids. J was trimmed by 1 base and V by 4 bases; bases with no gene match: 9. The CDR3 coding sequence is TGTGCCTGGAATCGCGGGAGGTCGCTGGCCAAAAACATTCAGTACTTC. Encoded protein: CAWNRGRSLAKNIQYF.

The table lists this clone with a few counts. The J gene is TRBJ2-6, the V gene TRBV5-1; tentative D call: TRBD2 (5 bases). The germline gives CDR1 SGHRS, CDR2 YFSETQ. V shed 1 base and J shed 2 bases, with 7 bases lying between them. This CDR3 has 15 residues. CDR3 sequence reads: CASSLSGTGANVLTF. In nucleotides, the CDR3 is TGCGCCAGCAGCTTGTCGGGGACTGGGGCCAACGTCCTGACTTTC.

CDR3 nucleotides: TGTGCCTGGACCGCGGACGGACTTTCAGCCCAGCATTTT. Its protein product is CAWTADGLSAQHF. This chain links TRBV30 with TRBJ1-5; no clear D. The V end lost 4 bases, the J end lost 11 bases, and 18 bases lay between the germline ends. The CDR3 totals 13 residues. CDR1 and CDR2 from the germline V gene are GTSNPN and SVGIG (reference sequence).

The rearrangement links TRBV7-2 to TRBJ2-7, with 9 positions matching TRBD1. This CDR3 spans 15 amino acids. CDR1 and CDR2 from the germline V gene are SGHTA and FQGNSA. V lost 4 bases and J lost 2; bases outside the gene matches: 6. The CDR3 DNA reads TGTGCCAGCAGCTCCCGGACAGGGGAACCCTACGAGCAGTACTTC. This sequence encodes CASSSRTGEPYEQYF. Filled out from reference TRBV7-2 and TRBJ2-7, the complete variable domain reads GAGVSQSPSNKVTEKGKDVELRCDPISGHTALYWYRQSLGQGLEFLIYFQGNSAPDKSGLPSDRFSAERTGGSVSTLTIQRTQQEDSAVYLCASSSRTGEPYEQYFGPGTRLTVT.

The CDR3 DNA follows: TGTGCCAGCAGTTTACACGGACGGTTTAGCACAGATACGCAGTATTTT. It encodes CASSLHGRFSTDTQYF. The V gene is TRBV27, the J gene TRBJ2-3; no definite D call. The CDR3 covers 16 residues. V was clipped by 2 bases and J by 0 bases, with 12 bases between them. Germline CDR1 reads MNHEY; CDR2 reads SMNVEV (reference sequence).

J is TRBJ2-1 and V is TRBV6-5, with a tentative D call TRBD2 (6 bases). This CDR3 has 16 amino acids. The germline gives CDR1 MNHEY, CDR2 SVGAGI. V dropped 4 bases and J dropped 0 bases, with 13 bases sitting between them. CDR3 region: CASSSGGISSYNEQFF. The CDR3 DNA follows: TGTGCCAGCAGTTCGGGCGGGATTAGCTCCTACAATGAGCAGTTCTTC.

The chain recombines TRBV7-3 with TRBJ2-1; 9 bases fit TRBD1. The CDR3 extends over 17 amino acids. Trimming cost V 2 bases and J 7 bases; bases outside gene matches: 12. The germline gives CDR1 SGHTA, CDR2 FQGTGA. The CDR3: CASSLGPGQGYRNEQFF. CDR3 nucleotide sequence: TGTGCCAGCAGCTTAGGGCCGGGACAGGGTTATCGGAATGAGCAGTTCTTC.

CDR3 nucleotide sequence: TGTGCCACCAGGGATAGAGAGACCCAGTACTTC. Protein product: CATRDRETQYF. The V gene is TRBV15, the J gene TRBJ2-5; D not resolved. CDR1 and CDR2 from the germline V gene are LNHNV and YYDKDF (reference sequence). V shed 6 bases and J shed 4 bases, with 6 bases lying between them. The CDR3 totals 11 residues. Full variable domain (missing parts from reference TRBV15 and TRBJ2-5): DAMVIQNPRYQVTQFGKPVTLSCSQTLNHNVMYWYQQKSSQAPKLLFHYYDKDFNNEADTPDNFQSRRPNTSFCFLDIRSPGLGDTAMYLCATRDRETQYFGPGTRLLVL.

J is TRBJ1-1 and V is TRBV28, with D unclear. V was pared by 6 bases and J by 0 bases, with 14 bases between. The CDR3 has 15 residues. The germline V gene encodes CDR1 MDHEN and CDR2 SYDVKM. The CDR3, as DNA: TGTGCCAGCAGCCCCCGGCGGCGAATGAACACTGAAGCTTTCTTT. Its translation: CASSPRRRMNTEAFF.

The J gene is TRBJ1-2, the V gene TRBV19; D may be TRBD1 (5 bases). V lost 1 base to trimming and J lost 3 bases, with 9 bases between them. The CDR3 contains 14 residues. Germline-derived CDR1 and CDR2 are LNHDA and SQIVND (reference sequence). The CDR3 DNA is TGTGCCAGTAGTATAGGTCGACAGCACTATGGCTACACCTTC. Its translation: CASSIGRQHYGYTF.

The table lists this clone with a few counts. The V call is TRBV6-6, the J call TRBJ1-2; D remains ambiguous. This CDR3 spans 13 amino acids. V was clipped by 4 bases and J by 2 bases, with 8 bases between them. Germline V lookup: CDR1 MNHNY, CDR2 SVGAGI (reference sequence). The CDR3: CASSLRYNYGYTF. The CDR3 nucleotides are TGTGCCAGCAGTTTACGATACAACTATGGCTACACCTTC.

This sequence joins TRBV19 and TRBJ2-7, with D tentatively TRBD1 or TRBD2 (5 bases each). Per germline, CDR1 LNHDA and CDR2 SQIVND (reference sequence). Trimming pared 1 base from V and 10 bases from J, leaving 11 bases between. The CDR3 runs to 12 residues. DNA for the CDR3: TGTGCCAGTAGTATAGGTGAGGGGCGCCAGTACTTC. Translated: CASSIGEGRQYF.

The CDR3 loop is CASSLHPAGGPGTGELFF. The CDR3 DNA reads TGCGCCAGCAGCTTGCATCCAGCGGGGGGGCCGGGCACCGGGGAGCTGTTTTTT. This sequence joins TRBV5-1 and TRBJ2-2; 10 bases match TRBD2. J lost 4 bases, V lost 1 base, and 10 bases had no gene match. CDR3 size: 18 residues. Germline V CDR1 and CDR2: SGHRS, YFSETQ.

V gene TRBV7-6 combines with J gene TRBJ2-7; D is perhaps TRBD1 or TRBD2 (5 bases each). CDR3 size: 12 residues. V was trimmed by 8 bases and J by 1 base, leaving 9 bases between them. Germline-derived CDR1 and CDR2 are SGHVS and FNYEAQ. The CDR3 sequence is CASGTVSYEQYF. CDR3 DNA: TGTGCCAGCGGGACGGTTTCCTACGAGCAGTACTTC.

The CDR3 region is CASSDGGANTEAFF. CDR3 sequence (DNA): TGTGCCAGCAGTGACGGGGGGGCGAACACTGAAGCTTTCTTT. This chain joins TRBV28 and TRBJ1-1; D is possibly TRBD1 (6 bases). V was pared by 5 bases and J by 1 base, with 11 bases between. Germline lookup yields CDR1 MDHEN and CDR2 SYDVKM. This CDR3 contains 14 residues.

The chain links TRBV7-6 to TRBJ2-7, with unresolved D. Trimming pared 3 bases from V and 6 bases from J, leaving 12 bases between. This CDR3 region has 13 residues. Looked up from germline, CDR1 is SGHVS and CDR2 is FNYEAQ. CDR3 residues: CASSLGLPGEQYF. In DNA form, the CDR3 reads TGTGCCAGCAGCTTGGGTCTGCCGGGCGAGCAGTACTTC.

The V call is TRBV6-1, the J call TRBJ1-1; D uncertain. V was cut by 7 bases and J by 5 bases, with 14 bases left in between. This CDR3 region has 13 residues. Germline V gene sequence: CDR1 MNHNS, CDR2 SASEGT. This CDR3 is CASTLFPGTEAFF. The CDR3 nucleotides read TGTGCCAGCACTCTTTTCCCGGGGACTGAAGCTTTCTTT.

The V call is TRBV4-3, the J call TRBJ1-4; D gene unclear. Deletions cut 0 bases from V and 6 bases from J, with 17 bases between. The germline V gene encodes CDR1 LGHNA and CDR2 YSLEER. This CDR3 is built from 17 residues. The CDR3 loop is CASSQDLQSGRYEKLFF. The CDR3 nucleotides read TGCGCCAGCAGCCAAGATCTACAATCTGGACGGTATGAAAAACTGTTTTTT.

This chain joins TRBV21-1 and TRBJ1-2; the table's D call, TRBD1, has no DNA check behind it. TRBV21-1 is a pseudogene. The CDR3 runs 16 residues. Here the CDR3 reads CASRKLRDRANYGYTF. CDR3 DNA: TGTGCCAGCAGGAAGCTCCGGGACAGGGCTAACTATGGCTACACCTTC.

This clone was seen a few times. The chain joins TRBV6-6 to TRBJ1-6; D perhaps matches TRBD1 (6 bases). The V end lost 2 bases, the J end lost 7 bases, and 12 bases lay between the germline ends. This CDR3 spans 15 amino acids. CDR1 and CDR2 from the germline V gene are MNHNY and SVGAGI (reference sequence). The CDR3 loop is CASSYRGARNSPLHF. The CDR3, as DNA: TGTGCCAGCAGTTACAGGGGGGCTCGGAATTCACCCCTCCACTTT.

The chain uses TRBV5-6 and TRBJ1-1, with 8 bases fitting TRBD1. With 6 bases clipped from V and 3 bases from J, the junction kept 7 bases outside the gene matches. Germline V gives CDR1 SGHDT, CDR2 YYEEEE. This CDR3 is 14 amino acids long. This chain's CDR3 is CASNRGTGYTEAFF. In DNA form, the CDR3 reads TGTGCCAGCAACCGGGGGACAGGATACACTGAAGCTTTCTTT. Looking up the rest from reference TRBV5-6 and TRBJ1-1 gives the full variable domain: DAGVTQSPTHLIKTRGQQVTLRCSPKSGHDTVSWYQQALGQGPQFIFQYYEEEERQRGNFPDRFSGHQFPNYSSELNVNALLLGDSALYLCASNRGTGYTEAFFGQGTRLTVV.

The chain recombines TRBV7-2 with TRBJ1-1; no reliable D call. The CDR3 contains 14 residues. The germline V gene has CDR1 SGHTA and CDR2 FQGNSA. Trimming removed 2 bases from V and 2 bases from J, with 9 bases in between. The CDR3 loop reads CASSLWAGNTEAFF. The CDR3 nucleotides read TGTGCCAGCAGCTTATGGGCAGGAAACACTGAAGCTTTCTTT.

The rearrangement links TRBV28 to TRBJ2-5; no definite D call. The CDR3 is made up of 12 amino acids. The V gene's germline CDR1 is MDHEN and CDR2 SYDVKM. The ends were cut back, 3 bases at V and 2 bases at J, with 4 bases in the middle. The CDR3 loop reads CASSFTQETQYF. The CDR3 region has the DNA TGTGCCAGCAGTTTCACGCAAGAGACCCAGTACTTC.

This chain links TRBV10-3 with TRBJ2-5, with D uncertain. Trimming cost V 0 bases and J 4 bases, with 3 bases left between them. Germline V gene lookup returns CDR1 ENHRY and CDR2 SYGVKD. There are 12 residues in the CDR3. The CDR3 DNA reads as TGTGCCATCAGTGAGTCCGGAGAGACCCAGTACTTC. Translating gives CAISESGETQYF.